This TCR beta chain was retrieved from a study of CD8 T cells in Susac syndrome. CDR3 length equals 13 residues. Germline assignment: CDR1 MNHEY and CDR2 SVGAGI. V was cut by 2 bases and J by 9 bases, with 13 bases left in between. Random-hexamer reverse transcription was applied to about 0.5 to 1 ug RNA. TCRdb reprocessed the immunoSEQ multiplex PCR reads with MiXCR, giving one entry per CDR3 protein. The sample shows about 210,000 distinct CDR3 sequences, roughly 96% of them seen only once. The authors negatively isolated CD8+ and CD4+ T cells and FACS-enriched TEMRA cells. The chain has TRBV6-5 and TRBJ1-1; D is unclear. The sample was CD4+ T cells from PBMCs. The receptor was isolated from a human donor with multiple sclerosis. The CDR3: CASSYTLGVKAFF. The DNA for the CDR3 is TGTGCCAGCAGTTACACACTCGGCGTGAAAGCTTTCTTT.